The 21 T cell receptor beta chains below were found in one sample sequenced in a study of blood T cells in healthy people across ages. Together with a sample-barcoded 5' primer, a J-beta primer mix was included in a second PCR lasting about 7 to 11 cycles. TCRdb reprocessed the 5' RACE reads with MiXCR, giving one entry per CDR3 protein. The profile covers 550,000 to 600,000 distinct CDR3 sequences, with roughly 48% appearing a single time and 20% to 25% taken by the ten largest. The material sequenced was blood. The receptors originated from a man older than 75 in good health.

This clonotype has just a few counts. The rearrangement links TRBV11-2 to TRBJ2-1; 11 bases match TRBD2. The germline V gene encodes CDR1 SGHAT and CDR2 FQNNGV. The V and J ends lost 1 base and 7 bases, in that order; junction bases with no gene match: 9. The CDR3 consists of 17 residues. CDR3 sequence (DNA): TGTGCCAGCAGCTTAGGGGGGGGACTAGCGGACGTTAATGAGCAGTTCTTC. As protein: CASSLGGGLADVNEQFF.

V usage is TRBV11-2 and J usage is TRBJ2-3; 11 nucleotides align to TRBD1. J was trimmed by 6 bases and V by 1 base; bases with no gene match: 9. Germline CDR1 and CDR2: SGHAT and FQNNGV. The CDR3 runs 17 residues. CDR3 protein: CASSLAAGQGAGDTQYF. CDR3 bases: TGTGCCAGCAGCTTAGCGGCAGGACAGGGGGCAGGTGATACGCAGTATTTT.

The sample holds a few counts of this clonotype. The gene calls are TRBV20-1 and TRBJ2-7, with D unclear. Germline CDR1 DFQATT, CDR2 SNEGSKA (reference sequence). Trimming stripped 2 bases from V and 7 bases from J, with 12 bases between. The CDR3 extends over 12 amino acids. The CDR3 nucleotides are TGCAGTGCTAGACCTACGACTCCGGAGCAGTACTTC. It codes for CSARPTTPEQYF.

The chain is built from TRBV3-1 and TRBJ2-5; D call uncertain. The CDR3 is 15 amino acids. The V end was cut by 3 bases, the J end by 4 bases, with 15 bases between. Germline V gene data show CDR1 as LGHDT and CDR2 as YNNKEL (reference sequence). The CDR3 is CASSQMAGLRETQYF. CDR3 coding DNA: TGTGCCAGCAGCCAGATGGCAGGCCTTAGAGAGACCCAGTACTTC.

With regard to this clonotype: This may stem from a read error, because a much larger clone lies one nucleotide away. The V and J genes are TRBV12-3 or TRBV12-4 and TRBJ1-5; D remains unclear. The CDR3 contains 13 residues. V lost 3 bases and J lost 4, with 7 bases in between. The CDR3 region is CASSLGENQPQHF. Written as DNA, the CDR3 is TGTGCCAGCAGTTTGGGAGAGAATCAGCCCCAGCATTTT.

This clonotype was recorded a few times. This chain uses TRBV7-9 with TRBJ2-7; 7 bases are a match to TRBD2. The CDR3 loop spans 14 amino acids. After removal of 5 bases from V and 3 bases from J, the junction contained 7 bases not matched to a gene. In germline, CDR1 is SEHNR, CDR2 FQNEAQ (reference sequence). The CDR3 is CASSLLGGGYEQYF. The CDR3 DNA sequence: TGTGCCAGCAGCCTCCTCGGCGGGGGCTACGAGCAGTACTTC. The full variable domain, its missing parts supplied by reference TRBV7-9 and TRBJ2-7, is DTGVSQNPRHKITKRGQNVTFRCDPISEHNRLYWYRQTLGQGPEFLTYFQNEAQLEKSRLLSDRFSAERPKGSFSTLEIQRTEQGDSAMYLCASSLLGGGYEQYFGPGTRLTVT.

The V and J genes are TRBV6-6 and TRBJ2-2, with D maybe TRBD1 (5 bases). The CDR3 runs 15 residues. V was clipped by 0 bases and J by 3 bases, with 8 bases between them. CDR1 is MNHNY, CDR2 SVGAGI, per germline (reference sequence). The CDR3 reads CASSYSIRDTGELFF. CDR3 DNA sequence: TGTGCCAGCAGTTACTCGATCAGGGACACCGGGGAGCTGTTTTTT.

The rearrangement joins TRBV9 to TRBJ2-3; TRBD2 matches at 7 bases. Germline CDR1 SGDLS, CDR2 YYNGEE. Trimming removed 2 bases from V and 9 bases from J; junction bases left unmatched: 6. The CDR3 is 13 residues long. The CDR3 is CASSVVERGTQYF. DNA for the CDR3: TGTGCCAGCAGCGTGGTGGAGCGGGGAACGCAGTATTTT. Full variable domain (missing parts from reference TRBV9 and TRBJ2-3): DSGVTQTPKHLITATGQRVTLRCSPRSGDLSVYWYQQSLDQGLQFLIQYYNGEERAKGNILERFSAQQFPDLHSELNLSSLELGDSALYFCASSVVERGTQYFGPGTRLTVL.

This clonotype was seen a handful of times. The CDR3, as DNA: TGTGCCAGCAGCTTTGATGCGGGACACACTGAAGCTTTCTTT. It translates to CASSFDAGHTEAFF. The V and J genes are TRBV7-9 and TRBJ1-1; the D gene is possibly TRBD1 (5 bases). V was cut by 3 bases and J by 3 bases, with 11 bases left in between. CDR1 SEHNR and CDR2 FQNEAQ come from the germline V gene (reference sequence). The CDR3 runs 14 residues.

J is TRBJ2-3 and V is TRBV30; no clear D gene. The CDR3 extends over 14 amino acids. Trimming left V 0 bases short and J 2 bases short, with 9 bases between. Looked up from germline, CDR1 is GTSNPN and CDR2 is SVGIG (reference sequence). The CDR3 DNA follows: TGTGCCTGGAGTGTAGCTGGGTTCACAGATACGCAGTATTTT. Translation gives CAWSVAGFTDTQYF. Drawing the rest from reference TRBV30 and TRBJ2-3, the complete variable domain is SQTIHQWPATLVQPVGSPLSLECTVEGTSNPNLYWYRQAAGRGLQLLFYSVGIGQISSEVPQNLSASRPQDRQFILSSKKLLLSDSGFYLCAWSVAGFTDTQYFGPGTRLTVL.

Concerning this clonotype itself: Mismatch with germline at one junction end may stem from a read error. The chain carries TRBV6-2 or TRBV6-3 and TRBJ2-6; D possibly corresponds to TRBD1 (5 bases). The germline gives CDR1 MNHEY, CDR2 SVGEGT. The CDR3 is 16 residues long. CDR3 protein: CASSKKTDGGASVLTF. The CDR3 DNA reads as TGTGCCAGCAGTAAAAAAACAGACGGTGGGGCCAGCGTCCTGACTTTC.

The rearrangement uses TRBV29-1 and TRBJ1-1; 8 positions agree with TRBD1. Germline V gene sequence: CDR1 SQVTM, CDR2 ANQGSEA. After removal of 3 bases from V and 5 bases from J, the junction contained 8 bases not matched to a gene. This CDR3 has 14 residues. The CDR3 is CSVEARDRWTEAFF. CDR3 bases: TGCAGCGTTGAGGCCCGGGACAGGTGGACTGAAGCTTTCTTT.

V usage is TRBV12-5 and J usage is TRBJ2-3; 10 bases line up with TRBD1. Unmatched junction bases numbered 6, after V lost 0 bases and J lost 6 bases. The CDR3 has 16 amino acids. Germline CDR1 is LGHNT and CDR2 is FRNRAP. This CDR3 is CASGLVLTGGADTQYF. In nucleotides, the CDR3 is TGTGCTAGTGGTTTGGTACTGACAGGGGGCGCGGATACGCAGTATTTT.

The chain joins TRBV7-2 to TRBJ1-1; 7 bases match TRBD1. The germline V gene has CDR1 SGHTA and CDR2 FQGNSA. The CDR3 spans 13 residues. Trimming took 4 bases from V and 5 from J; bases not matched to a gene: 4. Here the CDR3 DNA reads TGTGCCAGCAGCTCCAGGGGGGGAACTGAAGCTTTCTTT. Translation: CASSSRGGTEAFF.

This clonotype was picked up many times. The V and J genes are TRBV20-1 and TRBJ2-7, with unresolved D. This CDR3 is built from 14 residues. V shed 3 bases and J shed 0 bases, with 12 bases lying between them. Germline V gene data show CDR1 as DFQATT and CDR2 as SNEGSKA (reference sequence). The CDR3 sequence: CSASSPSDSYEQYF. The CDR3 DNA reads TGCAGTGCTAGTTCTCCGTCCGACTCCTACGAGCAGTACTTC.

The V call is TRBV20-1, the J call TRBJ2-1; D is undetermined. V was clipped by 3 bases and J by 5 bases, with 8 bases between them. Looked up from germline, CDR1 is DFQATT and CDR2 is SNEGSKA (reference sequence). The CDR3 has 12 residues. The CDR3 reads CSARGRDNEQFF. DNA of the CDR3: TGCAGTGCTAGGGGAAGGGACAATGAGCAGTTCTTC.

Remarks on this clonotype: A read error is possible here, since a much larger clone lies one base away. CDR3 residues: CATDPESSYGYTF. CDR3 nucleotides: TGTGCCACTGACCCGGAATCGTCCTATGGCTACACCTTC. The chain carries TRBV10-3 and TRBJ1-2; unclear D gene. V was cut by 10 bases and J by 4 bases, with 16 bases left in between. Germline V CDR1 and CDR2: ENHRY, SYGVKD. The CDR3 has 13 amino acids.

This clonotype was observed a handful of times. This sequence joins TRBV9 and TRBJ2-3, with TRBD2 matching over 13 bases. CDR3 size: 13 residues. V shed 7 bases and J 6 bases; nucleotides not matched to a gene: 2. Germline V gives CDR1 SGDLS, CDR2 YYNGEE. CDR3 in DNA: TGTGCCAGCCGGACTAGCGGGAGCGATACGCAGTATTTT. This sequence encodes CASRTSGSDTQYF.

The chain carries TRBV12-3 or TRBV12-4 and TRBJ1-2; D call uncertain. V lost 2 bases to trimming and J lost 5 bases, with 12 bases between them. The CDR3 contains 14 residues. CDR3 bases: TGTGCCAGCAGTTTATCGGCAGGCATTTATGGCTACACCTTC. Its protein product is CASSLSAGIYGYTF.

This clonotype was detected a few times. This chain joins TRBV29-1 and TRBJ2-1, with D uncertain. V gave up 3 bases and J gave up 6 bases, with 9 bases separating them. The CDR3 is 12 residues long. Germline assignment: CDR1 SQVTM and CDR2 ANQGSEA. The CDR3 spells CSVEALRNEQFF. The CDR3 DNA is TGCAGCGTTGAGGCCCTGCGCAATGAGCAGTTCTTC.

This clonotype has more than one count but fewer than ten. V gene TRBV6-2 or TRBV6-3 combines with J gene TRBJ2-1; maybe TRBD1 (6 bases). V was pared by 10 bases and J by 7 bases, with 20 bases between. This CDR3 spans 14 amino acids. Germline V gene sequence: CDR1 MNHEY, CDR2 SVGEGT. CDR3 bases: TGTGCCACGGAAAAAAACAGGGCCGGGAATGAGCAGTTCTTC. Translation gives CATEKNRAGNEQFF.